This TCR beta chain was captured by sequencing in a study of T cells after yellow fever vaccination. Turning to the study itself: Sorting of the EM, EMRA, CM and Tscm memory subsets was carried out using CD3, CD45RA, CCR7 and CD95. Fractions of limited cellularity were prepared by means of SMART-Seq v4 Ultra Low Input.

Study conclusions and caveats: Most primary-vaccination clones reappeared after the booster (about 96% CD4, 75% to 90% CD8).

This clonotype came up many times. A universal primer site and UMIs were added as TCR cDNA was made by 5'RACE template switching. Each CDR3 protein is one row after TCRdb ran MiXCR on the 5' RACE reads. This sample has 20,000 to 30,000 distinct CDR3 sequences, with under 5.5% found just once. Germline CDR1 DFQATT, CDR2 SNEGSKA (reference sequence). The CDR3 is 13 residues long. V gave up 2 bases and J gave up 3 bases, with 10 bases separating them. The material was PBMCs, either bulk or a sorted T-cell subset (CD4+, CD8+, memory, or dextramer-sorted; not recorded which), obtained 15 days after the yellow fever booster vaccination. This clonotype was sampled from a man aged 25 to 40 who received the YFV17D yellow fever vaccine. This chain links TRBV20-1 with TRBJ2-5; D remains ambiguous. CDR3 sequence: CSARPTGEETQYF. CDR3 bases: TGCAGTGCTAGACCGACTGGTGAAGAGACCCAGTACTTC.